Given below is one T cell receptor (beta chain) in context. This entry comes from a study of blood T cells in healthy people across ages. A J-beta primer mix and a sample-barcoded 5' primer were used in a second PCR of roughly 6 to 11 cycles. All samples gave at least 2.5 million CDR3-containing paired-end reads. MiXCR, run by TCRdb on the 5' RACE reads, gives a single entry per CDR3 protein. The data hold approximately 1,700,000 distinct CDR3 sequences, with around 42% observed a single time. The germline V gene has CDR1 PRHDT and CDR2 FYEKMQ (reference sequence). The CDR3 spans 16 residues. Sequencing input: blood. This chain joins TRBV13 and TRBJ2-4; 11 nucleotides align to TRBD1. Gene TRBJ2-7 matches the end of the DNA better, so the J call may be wrong. This TCR derives from a human donor in good health. CDR3 sequence reads: CASSFTGTGGDYEQYF. The CDR3 DNA reads TGTGCCAGCAGCTTTACCGGGACAGGGGGGGACTACGAGCAGTACTTC.